Below, 30 T cell receptor beta chains from the same sample are listed, as sequenced in a study of blood T cell repertoires in COVID-19. Only in-frame clones appear in the TCRdb table, and some are missing; sequencing was by immunoSEQ multiplex PCR. Among 200,000 or so clones, about four fifths were seen once, and the ten largest hold 7.5%. Input material: PBMCs or T cells enriched from blood (not recorded which). These receptors all come from a middle-aged man who had recovered from COVID-19.

Here the CDR3 DNA reads TGTGCCATCAGTGAAGGACAGGTCAATCAGCCCCAGCATTTT. Translating it yields CAISEGQVNQPQHF. The chain is built from TRBV10-3 and TRBJ1-5; 7 positions agree with TRBD1. The germline gives CDR1 ENHRY, CDR2 SYGVKD. The ends lost 3 bases at V and 3 bases at J; junction bases unmatched: 2. This CDR3 region has 14 residues.

In this sample, this clone turned up once. This rearrangement joins TRBV9 to TRBJ2-2; unclear D gene. The V end was cut by 3 bases, the J end by 0 bases, with 6 bases between. Germline V gene sequence: CDR1 SGDLS, CDR2 YYNGEE. The CDR3 extends over 14 amino acids. The CDR3 reads CASSADTNTGELFF. DNA for the CDR3: TGTGCCAGCAGCGCCGACACGAACACCGGGGAGCTGTTTTTT.

This clone was picked up a small number of times. The rearrangement links TRBV19 to TRBJ1-5; D may be TRBD1 (6 bases). The V gene's germline CDR1 is LNHDA and CDR2 SQIVND (reference sequence). Trimming removed 5 bases at V and 4 bases at J, with 15 bases between. CDR3 size: 15 residues. The CDR3 DNA reads as TGTGCCAGTAGTGGCAGGGGTCGGGCAAATCAGCCCCAGCATTTT. Translating it yields CASSGRGRANQPQHF.

This sequence joins TRBV30 and TRBJ1-2, with D perhaps TRBD1 (5 bases). The CDR3 is 13 amino acids. With 6 bases removed from V and 1 base from J, the gap between germline ends came to 12 bases. Germline values: CDR1 GTSNPN, CDR2 SVGIG (reference sequence). The CDR3 region has the DNA TGTGCCTGCGACGCGGGACGTAACTATGGCTACACCTTC. Translated, it gives CACDAGRNYGYTF.

The chain links TRBV7-9 to TRBJ1-1; D remains ambiguous. Germline V lookup: CDR1 SEHNR, CDR2 FQNEAQ (reference sequence). With 5 bases removed from V and 5 bases from J, the gap between germline ends came to 9 bases. The CDR3 is made up of 12 amino acids. This chain's CDR3 is CASSLLRTEAFF. Here the CDR3 DNA reads TGTGCCAGCAGCCTTCTCAGGACTGAAGCTTTCTTT.

V usage is TRBV5-8 and J usage is TRBJ1-2, with D hard to call. This CDR3 has 15 amino acids. The V gene lost 0 bases and the J gene lost 4 bases, with 13 bases spanning the gap. The germline V gene has CDR1 SGHTS and CDR2 YDEGEE. The CDR3 nucleotides are TGTGCCAGCAGCTTGGTGGAGGGCAGGAGCTATGGCTACACCTTC. Protein: CASSLVEGRSYGYTF.

The chain uses TRBV27 and TRBJ2-7, with 7 bases that match TRBD1. CDR1 and CDR2 from the germline V gene are MNHEY and SMNVEV (reference sequence). V shed 3 bases, J shed 0 bases, and the junction held 2 bases outside the gene matches. The CDR3 runs to 14 residues. Here the CDR3 reads CASSLGQPSYEQYF. The CDR3 DNA reads TGTGCCAGCAGTTTGGGACAGCCCTCCTACGAGCAGTACTTC.

The J gene is TRBJ2-7, the V gene TRBV6-5; TRBD2 matches at 9 bases. Germline V gives CDR1 MNHEY, CDR2 SVGAGI. This CDR3 spans 13 amino acids. Germline trimming cut 4 bases from V and 4 bases from J; bases unmatched to any gene: 2. CDR3 DNA sequence: TGTGCCAGCAGTTCGACTAGCGGATACGAGCAGTACTTC. It specifies CASSSTSGYEQYF.

The chain combines TRBV9 with TRBJ2-7; a weak D match, TRBD1 (6 bases). Germline-derived CDR1 and CDR2 are SGDLS and YYNGEE. This CDR3 is built from 12 residues. With 3 bases removed from V and 5 bases from J, the gap between germline ends came to 9 bases. The CDR3 spells CASSGTANEQYF. The CDR3 DNA sequence: TGTGCCAGCAGCGGGACAGCAAACGAGCAGTACTTC.

The CDR3: CASSTPEGKKETQYF. DNA for the CDR3: TGTGCCAGCAGCACCCCGGAGGGAAAGAAAGAGACCCAGTACTTC. This chain links TRBV7-8 with TRBJ2-5, with D possibly TRBD2 on 6 matching bases. Germline V gene lookup returns CDR1 SGHVS and CDR2 FQNEAQ. This CDR3 is built from 15 residues. V was trimmed by 5 bases and J by 3 bases, leaving 16 bases between them.

The chain links TRBV7-9 to TRBJ2-1; the match to TRBD2 covers 11 bases. Trimming took 5 bases from V and 3 from J; bases not matched to a gene: 6. The germline V gene has CDR1 SEHNR and CDR2 FQNEAQ (reference sequence). The CDR3 sequence is 16 residues long. CDR3 DNA: TGTGCCAGCAGCCCAGCTAGCGGGGGGATCTACAATGAGCAGTTCTTC. Translating it yields CASSPASGGIYNEQFF.

This CDR3 is CASSLAGTDYGYTF. Written as DNA, the CDR3 is TGTGCCAGCAGCTTGGCCGGGACAGACTATGGCTACACCTTC. V usage is TRBV7-8 and J usage is TRBJ1-2, with TRBD1 matching over 7 bases. Germline V gene data show CDR1 as SGHVS and CDR2 as FQNEAQ. V dropped 3 bases and J dropped 3; count of bases not matched to a gene: 4. CDR3 length: 14 residues.

The chain is built from TRBV5-1 and TRBJ2-3; weak D call: TRBD2 (6 bases). Germline V CDR1 and CDR2: SGHRS, YFSETQ. V shed 0 bases and J shed 7 bases, with 12 bases lying between them. This CDR3 comprises 14 residues. CDR3 sequence: CASSLEGRGHTQYF. CDR3 bases: TGCGCCAGCAGCTTGGAGGGGCGGGGCCATACGCAGTATTTT.

This clone was observed a single time. The sample contains more than one DNA sequence encoding this CDR3. The chain employs TRBV5-5 and TRBJ1-2; D remains unclear. The CDR3 is 13 residues long. Trimming removed 1 base at V and 2 bases at J, with 6 bases between. CDR1 is SGHKS and CDR2 is YYEKEE in the germline V gene (reference sequence). The CDR3 coding sequence is TGTGCCAGCAGCTTGTCCGGGAACTATGGCTACACCTTC. This gives the protein CASSLSGNYGYTF.

The chain joins TRBV10-1 to TRBJ2-3; TRBD1 matches 7 bases. Germline V CDR1 and CDR2: WNHNN, SYGVQD (reference sequence). CDR3 length: 13 residues. Trimming at V came to 8 bases and at J to 5 bases, leaving 7 bases not matched to a gene. The CDR3 loop reads CASGPGTEDTQYF. Written as DNA, the CDR3 is TGCGCCAGCGGTCCAGGGACAGAAGATACGCAGTATTTT.

V gene TRBV20-1 combines with J gene TRBJ1-2; 8 bases agree with TRBD1. With V trimmed by 5 bases and J by 7 bases, 3 bases remained unmatched. The CDR3 loop spans 11 amino acids. Germline CDR1 and CDR2: DFQATT and SNEGSKA (reference sequence). The CDR3 coding sequence is TGCAGTGCTCCACAGGGGGTTGGCTACACCTTC. Amino acid sequence: CSAPQGVGYTF.

The rearrangement joins TRBV18 to TRBJ1-1; D call uncertain. CDR1 KGHSH and CDR2 LQKENI come from the germline V gene. The V and J ends lost 3 bases and 1 base respectively, with 6 bases between them. The CDR3 spans 13 residues. CDR3 nucleotide sequence: TGTGCCAGCTCACCGATAGAGAACACTGAAGCTTTCTTT. Residues: CASSPIENTEAFF.

The genes are TRBV6-5 and TRBJ1-1, with a possible D match to TRBD1 (5 bases). The CDR3 contains 15 residues. CDR1 and CDR2 (germline): MNHEY, SVGAGI. Trimming stripped 2 bases from V and 3 bases from J, with 13 bases between. The CDR3: CASSYMRGMDTEAFF. CDR3 DNA sequence: TGTGCCAGCAGTTACATGCGGGGGATGGACACTGAAGCTTTCTTT.

V usage is TRBV6-5 and J usage is TRBJ1-3, with a weak D call TRBD1 (5 bases). V gave up 6 bases and J gave up 0 bases, with 9 bases separating them. Per the germline V gene, CDR1 is MNHEY and CDR2 is SVGAGI. The CDR3 totals 14 residues. The chain's CDR3 is CASRGGSSGNTIYF. CDR3 DNA: TGTGCCAGCAGGGGGGGAAGCTCTGGAAACACCATATATTTT.

The chain's CDR3 is CSVVPGTGHPYEQYF. DNA for the CDR3: TGCAGCGTTGTCCCTGGGACAGGGCACCCCTACGAGCAGTACTTC. The rearrangement links TRBV29-1 to TRBJ2-7; 9 nucleotides align to TRBD1. CDR1 SQVTM and CDR2 ANQGSEA come from the germline V gene. The CDR3 length is 15 residues. V was clipped by 4 bases and J by 2 bases; unmatched bases: 9.

The rearrangement joins TRBV10-3 to TRBJ2-2, with a tentative D call TRBD1 (5 bases). From germline, CDR1 is ENHRY and CDR2 SYGVKD. V was shortened by 5 bases and J by 4 bases, with 14 bases between the two germline ends. The CDR3 loop spans 15 amino acids. The CDR3 reads CAISLTAIRTGELFF. The CDR3 DNA is TGTGCCATCAGTTTGACAGCCATTCGCACCGGGGAGCTGTTTTTT.

This clone was seen a single time. DNA for the CDR3: TGTGCCAGTAGTATAAAGGGGGCGCCCGGCGGGGAGCTGTTTTTT. Translating it yields CASSIKGAPGGELFF. The genes are TRBV19 and TRBJ2-2; 7 bases match TRBD1. Germline loops: CDR1 LNHDA, CDR2 SQIVND (reference sequence). The CDR3 consists of 15 residues. V dropped 2 bases and J dropped 7; count of bases not matched to a gene: 7.

The V and J genes are TRBV5-4 and TRBJ1-2, with 10 bases fitting TRBD1. Per the germline V gene, CDR1 is SGHNT and CDR2 is YYREEE (reference sequence). The length of the CDR3 is 16 residues. The trim removed 2 bases at V and 6 bases at J, leaving 10 bases unmatched. The CDR3 DNA reads TGTGCCAGCAGCTTTGAGGGACAGGGGTATTCAGATGGCTACACCTTC. Its translation is CASSFEGQGYSDGYTF.

The CDR3 DNA is TGTGCCAGCAGTCCCCCGGTCACAGGGATGAACACTGAAGCTTTCTTT. Amino acids: CASSPPVTGMNTEAFF. The chain combines TRBV6-6 with TRBJ1-1, with D maybe TRBD1 (6 bases). The CDR3 length is 16 residues. Germline CDR1 is MNHNY and CDR2 is SVGAGI (reference sequence). V was clipped by 5 bases and J by 0 bases, with 16 bases between them.

The J gene is TRBJ1-2, the V gene TRBV4-3, with D unresolved. Trimming cost V 1 base and J 0 bases, with 3 bases left between them. The germline V gene has CDR1 LGHNA and CDR2 YSLEER. The CDR3 loop spans 13 amino acids. The CDR3 DNA follows: TGCGCCAGCAGCCAAGCCACTAACTATGGCTACACCTTC. Encoded protein: CASSQATNYGYTF.

This chain connects TRBV2 to TRBJ2-2, with 10 nucleotides matching TRBD2. V shed 5 bases and J 6 bases; nucleotides not matched to a gene: 9. Germline loops: CDR1 SNHLY, CDR2 FYNNEI. The CDR3 extends over 16 amino acids. CDR3 sequence (DNA): TGTGCCAGCAGTCTAAATAGCGGGGGGAATGCCGGGGAGCTGTTTTTT. This translates into CASSLNSGGNAGELFF. The variable domain in full, completed from reference TRBV2 and TRBJ2-2, reads EPEVTQTPSHQVTQMGQEVILRCVPISNHLYFYWYRQILGQKVEFLVSFYNNEISEKSEIFDDQFSVERPDGSNFTLKIRSTKLEDSAMYFCASSLNSGGNAGELFFGEGSRLTVL.

The CDR3 DNA is TGTGCCAGCAGCCAGGGGACCTACGAGCAGTACTTC. Its translation is CASSQGTYEQYF. V is TRBV5-4 and J is TRBJ2-7; the D gene is possibly TRBD1 (6 bases). CDR3 size: 12 residues. V was clipped by 4 bases and J by 2 bases, with 7 bases between them. CDR1 is SGHNT and CDR2 is YYREEE in the germline V gene (reference sequence).

The V gene is TRBV20-1, the J gene TRBJ2-1; 9 bases align to TRBD2. Trimming at V came to 3 bases and at J to 9 bases, leaving 9 bases not matched to a gene. Germline V lookup: CDR1 DFQATT, CDR2 SNEGSKA (reference sequence). CDR3 length equals 14 residues. CDR3 residues: CSASPGSGGLEQFF. DNA of the CDR3: TGCAGTGCTAGTCCGGGCAGCGGGGGGCTTGAGCAGTTCTTC.

This clone was seen only a few times. The CDR3 nucleotides read TGTGCCAGCAGCTTAGATATAACAGGGCGAAACACCATATATTTT. Translation: CASSLDITGRNTIYF. The chain couples TRBV11-2 to TRBJ1-3; D is possibly TRBD1 (6 bases). The CDR3 contains 15 residues. Trimming cost V 0 bases and J 5 bases, with 11 bases left between them. Per germline, CDR1 SGHAT and CDR2 FQNNGV. Variable domain in full (rest from reference TRBV11-2 and TRBJ1-3): EAGVAQSPRYKIIEKRQSVAFWCNPISGHATLYWYQQILGQGPKLLIQFQNNGVVDDSQLPKDRFSAERLKGVDSTLKIQPAKLEDSAVYLCASSLDITGRNTIYFGEGSWLTVV.

About this clone: The junction departs from the called germline gene at one end, perhaps through a read error. The rearrangement uses TRBV29-1 and TRBJ1-1, with a tentative D call TRBD1 (5 bases). This CDR3 region has 12 residues. Germline values: CDR1 SQVTM, CDR2 ANQGSEA. The CDR3 loop reads CSVEDPGEASIF. DNA for the CDR3: TGCAGCGTTGAAGATCCGGGGGAGGCCTCAATCTTT.